Listed below are T cell receptor beta chains from one sample, sequenced in a study of blood T cell repertoires in COVID-19. Generated by immunoSEQ multiplex PCR, the TCRdb table keeps only in-frame clones and is missing some. Of about 100,000 clones in the sample, 70% to 90% were seen once. Sequenced sample: peripheral blood. These receptors were taken from a woman aged 55-75 years with acute or convalescent COVID-19. CDR3s include the opening cysteine and the closing phenylalanine or tryptophan. A D gene is named only where the DNA matches it firmly. Size is stated for part of the rows, as once, few or many counts, or as a class when the clone is expanded.

abundance	v_gene	d_gene	j_gene	CDR3aa	CDR3nt
-	TRBV6-1	-	TRBJ1-1	CASSESLTEAFF	TGTGCCAGCAGTGAGTCCCTCACTGAAGCTTTCTTT
-	TRBV5-1	-	TRBJ1-2	CASSPTGVIGGYTF	TGCGCCAGCAGCCCCACCGGGGTAATAGGTGGCTACACCTTC
-	TRBV25-1	TRBD1	TRBJ1-4	CASTSGTGREKLFF	TGTGCCAGCACCTCCGGGACAGGGCGTGAAAAACTGTTTTTT
-	TRBV5-1	-	TRBJ1-4	CASSLGQLNEKLFF	TGCGCCAGCAGCTTGGGACAGCTTAATGAAAAACTGTTTTTT
few	TRBV6-5	TRBD1	TRBJ1-2	CASSLTGDYGYTF	TGTGCCAGCAGTTTAACAGGGGATTATGGCTACACCTTC
-	TRBV2	-	TRBJ2-2	CASKRSGAGELFF	TGTGCCAGCAAGCGGAGTGGAGCCGGGGAGCTGTTTTTT
-	TRBV3-1/TRBV3-2	-	TRBJ2-5	CASRSPGETQYF	TGTGCCAGCAGATCTCCGGGGGAGACCCAGTACTTC
-	TRBV5-1	-	TRBJ1-5	CASSREGTFNQPQHF	TGCGCCAGCAGCCGGGAGGGGACTTTTAATCAGCCCCAGCATTTT
-	TRBV7-9	-	TRBJ1-3	CASSPGGNTIYF	TGTGCCAGCAGTCCAGGGGGAAACACCATATATTTT
-	TRBV2	TRBD1	TRBJ1-1	CASSADRVGTEAFF	TGTGCCAGCAGCGCGGACAGGGTTGGTACTGAAGCTTTCTTT
-	TRBV7-7	-	TRBJ1-1	CASAEGLDTEAFF	TGTGCTAGCGCGGAGGGTTTAGACACTGAAGCTTTCTTT